Listed here are 26 T cell receptor beta chains from one sample, sequenced in a study of identical twins. TCRdb used MiXCR to reprocess the 5' RACE reads, holding one entry per CDR3 protein. The sample holds about 890,000 distinct CDR3 sequences, around an eighth seen once. This sample also appeared in a second study, on yellow fever vaccine responses in identical twins.

Sequenced sample: PBMCs. The receptors originated from a woman aged 18 to 35 in good health.

This clonotype turned up a few times. V gene TRBV12-3 or TRBV12-4 combines with J gene TRBJ1-1; no reliable D call. This CDR3 comprises 13 residues. Trimming stripped 6 bases from V and 11 bases from J, with 19 bases between. The chain's CDR3 is CASSESIGGLAFF. The CDR3 nucleotides are TGTGCCAGCAGCGAATCAATTGGCGGATTGGCTTTCTTT.

This chain links TRBV12-3 or TRBV12-4 with TRBJ2-3; D not certain. The CDR3 consists of 14 residues. The V end was cut by 5 bases, the J end by 3 bases, with 12 bases between. The CDR3 sequence is CASSPPLLTDTQYF. The CDR3 DNA reads TGTGCCAGCAGTCCTCCCCTCCTAACAGATACGCAGTATTTT.

This clonotype came up many times. V and J are TRBV28 and TRBJ1-2, with D possibly being TRBD1 (5 bases). This CDR3 is 15 amino acids long. V gave up 6 bases and J gave up 2 bases, with 16 bases separating them. From germline, CDR1 is MDHEN and CDR2 SYDVKM. CDR3 nucleotides: TGTGCCAGCAGCCCGCTCGGTACAGGAAACTATGGCTACACCTTC. This sequence encodes CASSPLGTGNYGYTF.

This chain joins TRBV27 and TRBJ1-4; TRBD1 is a possible D gene (6 bases). V lost 3 bases, J lost 3 bases, and 8 bases lay in between. Germline CDR1 MNHEY, CDR2 SMNVEV (reference sequence). The CDR3 length is 14 residues. CDR3 sequence: CASSFDRSNEKLFF. The CDR3 coding sequence is TGTGCCAGCAGTTTCGACAGGTCTAATGAAAAACTGTTTTTT.

The rearrangement uses TRBV7-9 and TRBJ2-7; 10 bases line up with TRBD1. Germline CDR1 and CDR2: SEHNR and FQNEAQ (reference sequence). J lost 8 bases, V lost 5 bases, and 6 bases had no gene match. The CDR3 is 13 amino acids. The CDR3 sequence is CASSPGTGVKQYF. The CDR3 nucleotides read TGTGCCAGCAGCCCCGGGACAGGGGTAAAGCAGTACTTC.

J is TRBJ1-6 and V is TRBV9; D is possibly TRBD1 (5 bases). Trimming removed 3 bases at V and 6 bases at J, with 16 bases between. From germline, CDR1 is SGDLS and CDR2 YYNGEE. The CDR3 has 16 residues. The DNA for the CDR3 is TGTGCCAGCAGCGGCGGAGACAGAGGAGTTAATTCACCCCTCCACTTT. Its translation: CASSGGDRGVNSPLHF.

This sequence joins TRBV7-2 and TRBJ2-1, with 13 bases fitting TRBD2. With V trimmed by 5 bases and J by 7 bases, 5 bases remained unmatched. The CDR3 spans 15 residues. Looked up from germline, CDR1 is SGHTA and CDR2 is FQGNSA. CDR3 sequence (DNA): TGTGCCAGCAGCAAACTAGCGGGGGGGCTTAATGAGCAGTTCTTC. Encoded protein: CASSKLAGGLNEQFF.

This clonotype was detected ten times or more. The CDR3 spells CASSLSRATTNEKLFF. DNA for the CDR3: TGTGCCAGCAGCCTAAGTCGGGCTACAACTAATGAAAAACTGTTTTTT. V and J are TRBV12-3 or TRBV12-4 and TRBJ1-4; D unresolved. V gave up 6 bases and J gave up 0 bases, with 14 bases separating them. The CDR3 spans 16 residues.

The chain has TRBV27 and TRBJ2-1; 10 nucleotides line up with TRBD2. V was pared by 6 bases and J by 6 bases, with 8 bases of the junction left unmatched. The CDR3 length is 15 residues. Germline-derived CDR1 and CDR2 are MNHEY and SMNVEV (reference sequence). CDR3 sequence: CASRPRLAGTNEQFF. The CDR3 DNA reads TGTGCCAGCAGGCCAAGACTAGCGGGTACCAATGAGCAGTTCTTC.

The chain carries TRBV4-1 and TRBJ2-1; D is ambiguous. Germline-derived CDR1 and CDR2 are MGHRA and YSYEKL. The germline V and J ends were trimmed by 0 bases and 7 bases, with 10 bases remaining between them. The CDR3 extends over 14 amino acids. The CDR3 is CASSQDGWFNEQFF. CDR3 sequence (DNA): TGCGCCAGCAGCCAAGATGGTTGGTTTAATGAGCAGTTCTTC.

This sequence joins TRBV6-2 or TRBV6-3 and TRBJ2-3; 9 bases line up with TRBD2. Germline assignment: CDR1 MNHEY and CDR2 SVGEGT. V shed 4 bases and J 6 bases; nucleotides not matched to a gene: 11. The CDR3 sequence is 16 residues long. The CDR3 coding sequence is TGTGCCAGCAGTTCCCGTGGGCTAGCGGGGAGGGATACGCAGTATTTT. Its translation: CASSSRGLAGRDTQYF.

CDR3 loop: CSVKPAGLARSEQFF. In DNA form, the CDR3 reads TGCAGCGTTAAACCCGCGGGACTAGCACGTAGTGAGCAGTTCTTC. The chain employs TRBV29-1 and TRBJ2-1; TRBD2 agrees at 9 bases. Trimming at V came to 5 bases and at J to 9 bases, leaving 14 bases not matched to a gene. The CDR3 spans 15 residues. CDR1 is SQVTM and CDR2 is ANQGSEA in the germline V gene.

This chain connects TRBV4-2 to TRBJ2-3, with TRBD2 matching over 11 bases. Germline assignment: CDR1 LGHNA and CDR2 YNFKEQ. This CDR3 is built from 16 residues. V shed 1 base, J shed 5 bases, and the junction held 5 bases outside the gene matches. The CDR3 DNA is TGTGCCAGCAGCCAAGGCGTAGCGGGAGGGCAAGATACGCAGTATTTT. It encodes CASSQGVAGGQDTQYF.

This clonotype was found a few times. CDR3 in DNA: TGTGCCAGCCAGACCGGGACAGCATTTGGCTACACCTTC. It encodes CASQTGTAFGYTF. This sequence joins TRBV6-2 or TRBV6-3 and TRBJ1-2, with 7 bases aligning to TRBD1. Germline V gene lookup returns CDR1 MNHEY and CDR2 SVGEGT. The V segment lost 8 bases and the J segment 7 bases; nucleotides outside the gene matches: 10. The CDR3 consists of 13 residues.

This clonotype appeared a few times. The chain uses TRBV11-2 and TRBJ2-1, with unresolved D. The CDR3 consists of 17 residues. Trimming took 0 bases from V and 2 from J, leaving 14 bases between them. In germline, CDR1 is SGHAT, CDR2 FQNNGV. In DNA form, the CDR3 reads TGTGCCAGCAGCTTAGATCTCGCGCAGGTACCCTACAATGAGCAGTTCTTC. Encoded protein: CASSLDLAQVPYNEQFF.

This clonotype was observed a handful of times. The chain joins TRBV7-9 to TRBJ1-4; D not resolved. The CDR3 length is 14 residues. V was cut by 2 bases and J by 5 bases, with 9 bases left in between. Germline V gives CDR1 SEHNR, CDR2 FQNEAQ (reference sequence). The CDR3 here is CASSLNGKNEKLFF. DNA for the CDR3: TGTGCCAGCAGCTTAAACGGGAAAAATGAAAAACTGTTTTTT.

This clonotype was seen only a few times. The V and J genes are TRBV25-1 and TRBJ1-2; a weak D match, TRBD1 (6 bases). V was cut by 3 bases and J by 7 bases, with 9 bases left in between. The germline gives CDR1 MGHDK, CDR2 SYGVNS. This CDR3 is built from 12 residues. CDR3 loop: CASSERTAGYTF. As DNA, the CDR3 is TGTGCCAGCAGTGAGAGGACAGCTGGCTACACCTTC.

The chain links TRBV11-3 to TRBJ2-7; D call uncertain. Between the trimmed V and J ends, which lost 6 bases and 2 bases, there was a span of 11 bases. In germline, CDR1 is SGHNT, CDR2 YENEEA. The CDR3 extends over 13 amino acids. CDR3 amino acids: CASRKDVTYEQYF. DNA for the CDR3: TGTGCCAGCAGAAAAGACGTGACCTACGAGCAGTACTTC.

This clonotype was seen only a few times. This chain uses TRBV20-1 with TRBJ2-7, with a tentative D call TRBD1 (6 bases). This CDR3 has 12 residues. V shed 6 bases and J shed 4 bases, with 13 bases lying between them. The germline V gene has CDR1 DFQATT and CDR2 SNEGSKA (reference sequence). CDR3 protein: CSAKRTGYEQYF. CDR3 in DNA: TGCAGTGCAAAGAGAACAGGGTACGAGCAGTACTTC.

This clonotype was detected ten times or more. V is TRBV29-1 and J is TRBJ2-3, with D possibly TRBD2 on 5 matching bases. This CDR3 region has 13 residues. In germline, CDR1 is SQVTM, CDR2 ANQGSEA. V gave up 6 bases and J gave up 8 bases, with 18 bases separating them. This chain's CDR3 is CSVGMGSGVTQYF. The CDR3 DNA reads TGCAGCGTCGGAATGGGGTCCGGGGTTACGCAGTATTTT.

This chain links TRBV6-5 with TRBJ1-1, with 7 positions matching TRBD1. The CDR3 has 15 amino acids. Germline values: CDR1 MNHEY, CDR2 SVGAGI. The V gene end was trimmed by 2 bases and the J gene end by 3 bases; junction bases not matched to a gene: 6. The CDR3 loop reads CASSYTTGIDTEAFF. For the CDR3, the DNA is TGTGCCAGCAGTTACACGACAGGGATAGACACTGAAGCTTTCTTT.

The chain uses TRBV15 and TRBJ2-5; D is unresolved. CDR1 LNHNV and CDR2 YYDKDF come from the germline V gene (reference sequence). The length of the CDR3 is 12 residues. The V end was cut by 2 bases, the J end by 2 bases, with 3 bases between. CDR3 in DNA: TGTGCCACCAGCAGACTTCAAGAGACCCAGTACTTC. Protein sequence: CATSRLQETQYF.

This clonotype was seen just once. The V and J genes are TRBV7-6 and TRBJ2-1, with D unclear. The CDR3 has 17 amino acids. The germline gives CDR1 SGHVS, CDR2 FNYEAQ. The germline V and J ends were trimmed by 2 bases and 1 base, with 15 bases remaining between them. CDR3 in DNA: TGTGCCAGCAGCTTATTTACCCCTAGGAGTTCCTACAATGAGCAGTTCTTC. This gives the protein CASSLFTPRSSYNEQFF.

The CDR3 is CASSQQGIGTDTQYF. The CDR3 DNA reads TGTGCCAGCAGTCAACAGGGAATTGGTACAGATACGCAGTATTTT. The chain links TRBV12-3 or TRBV12-4 to TRBJ2-3, with D maybe TRBD1 (6 bases). The CDR3 runs 15 residues. V was trimmed by 5 bases and J by 3 bases, leaving 15 bases between them.

This clonotype was picked up many times. The chain has TRBV6-5 and TRBJ1-1, with D unresolved. The ends were cut back, 5 bases at V and 1 base at J, with 5 bases in the middle. This CDR3 comprises 12 residues. Germline V CDR1 and CDR2: MNHEY, SVGAGI. This chain's CDR3 is CASSRSNTEAFF. CDR3 DNA: TGTGCCAGCAGTAGGTCGAACACTGAAGCTTTCTTT.

The CDR3 region has the DNA TGTGCCAGTAGCGTAGCGGCAGGGAACTTTCTTAGCTCCTACAATGAGCAGTTCTTC. Its translation is CASSVAAGNFLSSYNEQFF. This chain uses TRBV19 with TRBJ2-1, with a possible D match to TRBD2 (6 bases). Germline assignment: CDR1 LNHDA and CDR2 SQIVND (reference sequence). V dropped 6 bases and J dropped 0 bases, with 24 bases sitting between them. The CDR3 length is 19 residues.